In this sample, the clone carrying this T cell receptor beta chain turned up many times. Antigen unknown. The sample comes from a study of prognosis after radiotherapy for stage I lung cancer. Study summary: Patients with non-small cell lung cancer were all judged medically inoperable. Radiotherapy took the form of SBRT (3 to 5 fractions) with a biologically effective dose of at least 100 Gy. Study outcomes and limitations: Patients with distant metastases had lower Shannon entropy after stereotactic body radiation therapy.

Genomic DNA was the source, and TCR beta CDR3 was amplified from it by two-round multiplex PCR. First-round PCR used primers specific to each TRBV and TRBJ gene. TCRdb itself ran the multiplex PCR reads through MiXCR, one entry per CDR3 protein. The table has 20,000 or so distinct CDR3 sequences, roughly a quarter seen once. CDR1 and CDR2 (germline): GTSNPN, SVGIG (reference sequence). CDR3 length: 16 residues. Trimming removed 0 bases at V and 2 bases at J, with 16 bases between. The rearrangement links TRBV30 to TRBJ1-2, with a possible D match to TRBD1 (6 bases). The sequencing used PBMCs, collected before or after stereotactic body radiation therapy (not recorded which). The source of this sequence is a donor over 45 with non-small cell lung cancer. CDR3 protein: CAWSVQGQPINYGYTF. In DNA form, the CDR3 reads TGTGCCTGGAGTGTACAGGGTCAACCCATAAACTATGGCTACACCTTC. The full variable domain, in which reference TRBV30 and TRBJ1-2 provide the parts outside the CDR3, is SQTIHQWPATLVQPVGSPLSLECTVEGTSNPNLYWYRQAAGRGLQLLFYSVGIGQISSEVPQNLSASRPQDRQFILSSKKLLLSDSGFYLCAWSVQGQPINYGYTFGSGTRLTVV.